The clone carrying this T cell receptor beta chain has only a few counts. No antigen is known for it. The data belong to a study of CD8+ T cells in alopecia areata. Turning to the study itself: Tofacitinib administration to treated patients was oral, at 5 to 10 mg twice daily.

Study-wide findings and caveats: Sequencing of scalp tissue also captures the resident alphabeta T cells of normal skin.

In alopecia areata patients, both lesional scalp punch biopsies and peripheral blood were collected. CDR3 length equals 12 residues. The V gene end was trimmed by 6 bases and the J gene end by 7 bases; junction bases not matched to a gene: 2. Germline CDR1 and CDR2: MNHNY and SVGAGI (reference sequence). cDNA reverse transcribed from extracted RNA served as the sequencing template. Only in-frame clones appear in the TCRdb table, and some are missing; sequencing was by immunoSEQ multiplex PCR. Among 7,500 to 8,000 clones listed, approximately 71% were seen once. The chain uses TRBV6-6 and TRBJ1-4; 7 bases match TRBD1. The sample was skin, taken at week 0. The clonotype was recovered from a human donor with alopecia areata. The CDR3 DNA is TGTGCCAGCAGGACAGGGCGTGAAAAACTGTTTTTT. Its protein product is CASRTGREKLFF.